This T cell receptor (beta chain) was sequenced during a study of identical twins' blood T cells. One entry per CDR3 protein results from TCRdb running MiXCR on the 5' RACE reads. The table lists about 370,000 distinct CDR3 sequences, 28% of them singletons. A few counts support this clonotype. The V gene lost 1 base and the J gene lost 2 bases, with 9 bases spanning the gap. CDR1 and CDR2 (germline): SGHTA, FQGNSA. The CDR3 is made up of 15 amino acids. This sequence joins TRBV7-2 and TRBJ1-3; D not certain. The sequence derives from a woman between 18 and 50 years old in good health. The material sequenced was PBMCs. In DNA, the CDR3 is TGTGCCAGCAGCTTAGAGTGGACCGCTGGAAACACCATATATTTT. Protein product: CASSLEWTAGNTIYF.